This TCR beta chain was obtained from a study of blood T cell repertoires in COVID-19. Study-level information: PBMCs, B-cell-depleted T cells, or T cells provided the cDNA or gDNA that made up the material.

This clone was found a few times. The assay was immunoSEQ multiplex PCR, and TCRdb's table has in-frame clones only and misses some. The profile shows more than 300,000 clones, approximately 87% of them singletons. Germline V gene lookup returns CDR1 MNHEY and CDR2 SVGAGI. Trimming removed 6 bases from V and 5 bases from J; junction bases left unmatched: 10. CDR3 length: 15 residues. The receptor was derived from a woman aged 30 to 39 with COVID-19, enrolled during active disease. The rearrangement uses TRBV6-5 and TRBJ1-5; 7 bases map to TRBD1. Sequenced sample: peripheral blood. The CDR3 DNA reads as TGTGCCAGCAGCGCCCATGAGGGGGCGCATCAGCCCCAGCATTTT. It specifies CASSAHEGAHQPQHF.